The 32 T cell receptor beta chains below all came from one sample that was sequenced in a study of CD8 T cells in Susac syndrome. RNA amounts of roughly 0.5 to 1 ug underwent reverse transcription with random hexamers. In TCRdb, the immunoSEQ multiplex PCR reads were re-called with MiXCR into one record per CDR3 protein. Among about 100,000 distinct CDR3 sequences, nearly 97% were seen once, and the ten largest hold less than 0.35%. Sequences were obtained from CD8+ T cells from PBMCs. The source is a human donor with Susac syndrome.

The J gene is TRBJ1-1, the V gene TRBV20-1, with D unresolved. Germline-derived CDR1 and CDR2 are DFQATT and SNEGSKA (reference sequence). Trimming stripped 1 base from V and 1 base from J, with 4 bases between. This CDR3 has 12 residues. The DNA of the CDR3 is TGCAGTGCTAGAGCGCGGAACACTGAAGCTTTCTTT. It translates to CSARARNTEAFF.

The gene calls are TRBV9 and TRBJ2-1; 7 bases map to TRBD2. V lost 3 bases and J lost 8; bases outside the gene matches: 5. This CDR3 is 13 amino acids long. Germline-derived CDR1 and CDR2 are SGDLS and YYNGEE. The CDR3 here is CASSGPSGYEQFF. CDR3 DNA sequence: TGTGCCAGCAGCGGACCTAGCGGCTATGAGCAGTTCTTC. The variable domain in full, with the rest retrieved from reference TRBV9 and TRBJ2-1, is DSGVTQTPKHLITATGQRVTLRCSPRSGDLSVYWYQQSLDQGLQFLIQYYNGEERAKGNILERFSAQQFPDLHSELNLSSLELGDSALYFCASSGPSGYEQFFGPGTRLTVL.

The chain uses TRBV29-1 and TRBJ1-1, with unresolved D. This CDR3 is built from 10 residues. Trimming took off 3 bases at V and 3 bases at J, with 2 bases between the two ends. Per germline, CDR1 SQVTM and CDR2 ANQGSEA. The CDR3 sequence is CSVEYTEAFF. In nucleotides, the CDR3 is TGCAGCGTTGAGTACACTGAAGCTTTCTTT.

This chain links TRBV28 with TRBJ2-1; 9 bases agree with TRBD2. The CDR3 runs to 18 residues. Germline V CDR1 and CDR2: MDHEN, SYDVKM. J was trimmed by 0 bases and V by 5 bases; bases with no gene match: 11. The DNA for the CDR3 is TGTGCCAGCAGTCCGTCGGGACTAGCCGTCAGCTCCTACAATGAGCAGTTCTTC. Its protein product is CASSPSGLAVSSYNEQFF.

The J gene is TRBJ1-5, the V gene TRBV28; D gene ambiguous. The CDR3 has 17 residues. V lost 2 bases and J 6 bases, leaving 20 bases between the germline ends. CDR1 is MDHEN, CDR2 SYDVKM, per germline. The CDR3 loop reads CASSLPVVRVLGQPQHF. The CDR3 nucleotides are TGTGCCAGCAGTTTACCCGTTGTTAGGGTTCTTGGTCAGCCCCAGCATTTT.

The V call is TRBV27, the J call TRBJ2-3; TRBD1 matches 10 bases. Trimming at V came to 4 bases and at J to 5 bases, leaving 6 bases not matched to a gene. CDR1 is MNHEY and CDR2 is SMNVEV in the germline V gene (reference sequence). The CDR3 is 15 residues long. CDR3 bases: TGTGCCAGCAGTTCGGGACAGGGGAGGAAAGATACGCAGTATTTT. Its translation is CASSSGQGRKDTQYF.

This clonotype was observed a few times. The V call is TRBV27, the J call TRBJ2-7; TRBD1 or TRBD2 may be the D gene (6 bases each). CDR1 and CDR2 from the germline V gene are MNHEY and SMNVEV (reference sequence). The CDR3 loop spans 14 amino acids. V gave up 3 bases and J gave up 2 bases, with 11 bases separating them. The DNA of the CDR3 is TGTGCCAGCAGTTTGGGGGGCGGGACCTACGAGCAGTACTTC. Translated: CASSLGGGTYEQYF.

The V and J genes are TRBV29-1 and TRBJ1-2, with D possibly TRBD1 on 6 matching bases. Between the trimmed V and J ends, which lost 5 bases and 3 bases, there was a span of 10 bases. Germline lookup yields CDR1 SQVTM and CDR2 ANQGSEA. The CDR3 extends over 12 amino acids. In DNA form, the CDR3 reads TGCAGCGTTCGGCCAGGGGACTATGGCTACACCTTC. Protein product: CSVRPGDYGYTF.

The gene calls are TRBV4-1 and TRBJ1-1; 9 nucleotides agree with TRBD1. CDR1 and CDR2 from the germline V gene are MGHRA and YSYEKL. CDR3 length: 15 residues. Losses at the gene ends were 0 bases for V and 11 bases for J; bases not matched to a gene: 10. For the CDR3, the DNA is TGCGCCAGCAGCCAAGATGCTGGGACAGGGACCGAGGCTTTCTTT. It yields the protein CASSQDAGTGTEAFF.

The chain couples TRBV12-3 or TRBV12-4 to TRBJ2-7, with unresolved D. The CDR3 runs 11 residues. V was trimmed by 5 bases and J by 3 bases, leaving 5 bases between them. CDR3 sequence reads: CASSLLYEQYF. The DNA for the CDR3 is TGTGCCAGCAGTCTCCTCTACGAGCAGTACTTC.

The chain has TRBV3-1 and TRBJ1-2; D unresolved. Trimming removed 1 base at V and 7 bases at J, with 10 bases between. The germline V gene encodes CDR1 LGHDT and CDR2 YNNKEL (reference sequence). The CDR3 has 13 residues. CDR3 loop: CASSQAAGPGYTF. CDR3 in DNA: TGTGCCAGCAGCCAAGCAGCAGGCCCTGGCTACACCTTC.

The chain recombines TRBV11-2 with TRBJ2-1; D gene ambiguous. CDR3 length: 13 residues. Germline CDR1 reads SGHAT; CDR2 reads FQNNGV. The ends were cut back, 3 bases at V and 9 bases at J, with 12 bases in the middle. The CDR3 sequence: CASSFIEGGEQFF. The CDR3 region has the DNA TGTGCCAGCAGCTTTATCGAAGGTGGTGAGCAGTTCTTC.

The CDR3 protein is CASASGSGELFF. The CDR3 DNA follows: TGTGCCAGCGCCTCAGGGTCCGGGGAGCTGTTTTTT. This chain links TRBV27 with TRBJ2-2, with a possible D match to TRBD1 (5 bases). Trimming shortened V by 8 bases and J by 6 bases, and 10 bases separated the two germline ends. CDR1 and CDR2 (germline): MNHEY, SMNVEV (reference sequence). The CDR3 has 12 residues.

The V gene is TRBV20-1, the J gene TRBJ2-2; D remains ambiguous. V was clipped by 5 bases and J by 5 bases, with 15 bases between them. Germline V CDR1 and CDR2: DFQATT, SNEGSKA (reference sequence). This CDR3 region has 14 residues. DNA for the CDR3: TGCAGTGCTCGCCCCAGACTTCAGACCGGGGAGCTGTTTTTT. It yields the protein CSARPRLQTGELFF.

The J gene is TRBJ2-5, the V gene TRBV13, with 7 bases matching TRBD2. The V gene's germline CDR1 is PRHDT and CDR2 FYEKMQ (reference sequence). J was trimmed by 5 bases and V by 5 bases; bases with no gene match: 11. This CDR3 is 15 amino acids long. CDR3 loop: CASSHPGGMGETQYF. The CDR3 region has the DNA TGTGCCAGCAGCCACCCCGGGGGGATGGGTGAGACCCAGTACTTC.

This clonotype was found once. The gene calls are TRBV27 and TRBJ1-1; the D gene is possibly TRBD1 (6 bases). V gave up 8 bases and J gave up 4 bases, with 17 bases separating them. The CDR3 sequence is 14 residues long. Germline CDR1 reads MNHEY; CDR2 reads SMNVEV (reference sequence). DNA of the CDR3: TGTGCCAGCCGTTCAGGGGTTTACGGCACTGAAGCTTTCTTT. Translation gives CASRSGVYGTEAFF.

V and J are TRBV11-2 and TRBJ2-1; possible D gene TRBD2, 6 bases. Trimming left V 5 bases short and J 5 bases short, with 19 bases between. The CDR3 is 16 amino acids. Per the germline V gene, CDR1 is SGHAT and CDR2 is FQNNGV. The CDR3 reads CASSPSGGWGDNEQFF. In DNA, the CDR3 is TGTGCCAGCAGCCCTTCAGGAGGTTGGGGGGACAATGAGCAGTTCTTC.

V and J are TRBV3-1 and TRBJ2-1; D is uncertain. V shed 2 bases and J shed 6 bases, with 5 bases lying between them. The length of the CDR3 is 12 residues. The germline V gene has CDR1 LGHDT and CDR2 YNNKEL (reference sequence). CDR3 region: CASSQSLNEQFF. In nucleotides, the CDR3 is TGTGCCAGCAGCCAAAGTCTCAATGAGCAGTTCTTC.

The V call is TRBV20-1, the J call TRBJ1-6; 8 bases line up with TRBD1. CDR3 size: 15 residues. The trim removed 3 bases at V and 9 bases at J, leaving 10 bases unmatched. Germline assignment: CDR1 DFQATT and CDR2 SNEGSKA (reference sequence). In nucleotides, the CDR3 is TGCAGTGCTAGCGAGACAGACAGGGGTAGTTCACCCCTCCACTTT. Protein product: CSASETDRGSSPLHF.

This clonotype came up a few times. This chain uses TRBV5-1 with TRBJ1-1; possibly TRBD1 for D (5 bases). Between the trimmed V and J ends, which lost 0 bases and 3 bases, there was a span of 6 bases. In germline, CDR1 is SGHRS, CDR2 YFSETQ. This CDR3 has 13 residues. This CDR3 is CASSLAGDTEAFF. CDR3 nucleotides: TGCGCCAGCAGCTTGGCGGGGGACACTGAAGCTTTCTTT.

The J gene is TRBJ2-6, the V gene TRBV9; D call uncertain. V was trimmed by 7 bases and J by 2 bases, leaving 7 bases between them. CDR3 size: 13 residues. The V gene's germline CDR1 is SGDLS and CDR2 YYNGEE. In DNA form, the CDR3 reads TGTGCCAGCTGGGGAACTGGGGCCAACGTCCTGACTTTC. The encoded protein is CASWGTGANVLTF.

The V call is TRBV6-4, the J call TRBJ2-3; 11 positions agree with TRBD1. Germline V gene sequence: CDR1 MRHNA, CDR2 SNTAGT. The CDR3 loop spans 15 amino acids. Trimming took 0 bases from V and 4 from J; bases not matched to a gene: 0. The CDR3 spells CASSDSGQGADTQYF. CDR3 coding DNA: TGTGCCAGCAGTGACTCGGGACAGGGGGCAGATACGCAGTATTTT.

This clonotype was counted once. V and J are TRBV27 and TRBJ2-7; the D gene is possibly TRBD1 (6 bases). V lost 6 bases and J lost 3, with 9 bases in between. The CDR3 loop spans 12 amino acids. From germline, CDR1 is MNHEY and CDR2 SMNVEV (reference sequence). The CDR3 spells CASRGRGYEQYF. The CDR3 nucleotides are TGTGCCAGCAGGGGCAGGGGCTACGAGCAGTACTTC.

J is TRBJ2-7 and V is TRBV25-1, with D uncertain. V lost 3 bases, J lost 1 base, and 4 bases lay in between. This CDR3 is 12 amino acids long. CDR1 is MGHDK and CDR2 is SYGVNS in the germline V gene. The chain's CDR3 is CASSDLSYEQYF. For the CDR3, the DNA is TGTGCCAGCAGTGATCTATCCTACGAGCAGTACTTC.

The CDR3 spells CASNGESQYF. CDR3 nucleotides: TGTGCCAGCAATGGGGAGTCCCAGTACTTC. The chain couples TRBV25-1 to TRBJ2-5; D might be TRBD2 (5 bases). CDR3 length equals 10 residues. The V gene's germline CDR1 is MGHDK and CDR2 SYGVNS. The germline V and J ends were trimmed by 7 bases and 9 bases, with 9 bases remaining between them.

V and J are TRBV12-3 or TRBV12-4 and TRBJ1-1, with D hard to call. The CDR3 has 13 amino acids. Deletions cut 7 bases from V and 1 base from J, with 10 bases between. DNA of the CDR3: TGTGCCAGCACCAGGAGTGGGAACACTGAAGCTTTCTTT. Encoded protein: CASTRSGNTEAFF.

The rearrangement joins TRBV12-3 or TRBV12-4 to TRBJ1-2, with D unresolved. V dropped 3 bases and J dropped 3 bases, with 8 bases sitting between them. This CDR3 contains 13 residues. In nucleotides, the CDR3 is TGTGCCAGCAGTTTCCCGCAGTACTATGGCTACACCTTC. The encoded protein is CASSFPQYYGYTF.

The CDR3 spells CASSVGGGTPQEQFF. The CDR3, as DNA: TGTGCCAGCAGCGTAGGGGGAGGGACTCCCCAAGAGCAGTTCTTC. This chain joins TRBV9 and TRBJ2-1; TRBD2 matches at 7 bases. The V gene's germline CDR1 is SGDLS and CDR2 YYNGEE. The V and J ends lost 0 bases and 10 bases, in that order; junction bases with no gene match: 10. The CDR3 consists of 15 residues. The entire variable domain, with the rest obtained from reference TRBV9 and TRBJ2-1, is as follows: DSGVTQTPKHLITATGQRVTLRCSPRSGDLSVYWYQQSLDQGLQFLIQYYNGEERAKGNILERFSAQQFPDLHSELNLSSLELGDSALYFCASSVGGGTPQEQFFGPGTRLTVL.

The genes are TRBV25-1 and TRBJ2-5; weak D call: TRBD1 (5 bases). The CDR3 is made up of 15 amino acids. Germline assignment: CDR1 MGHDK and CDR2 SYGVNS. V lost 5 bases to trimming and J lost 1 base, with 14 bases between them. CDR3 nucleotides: TGTGCCAGCAGTCAGCAGACAGAACCCCAAGAGACCCAGTACTTC. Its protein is CASSQQTEPQETQYF. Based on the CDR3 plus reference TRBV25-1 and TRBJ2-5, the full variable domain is EADIYQTPRYLVIGTGKKITLECSQTMGHDKMYWYQQDPGMELHLIHYSYGVNSTEKGDLSSESTVSRIRTEHFPLTLESARPSHTSQYLCASSQQTEPQETQYFGPGTRLLVL.

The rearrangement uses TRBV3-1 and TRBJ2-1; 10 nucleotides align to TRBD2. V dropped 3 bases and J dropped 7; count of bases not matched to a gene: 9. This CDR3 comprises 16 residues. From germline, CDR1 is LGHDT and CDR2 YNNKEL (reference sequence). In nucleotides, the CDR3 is TGTGCCAGCAGCCACCTTCGAGCGGGGGGGCGTAATGAGCAGTTCTTC. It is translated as CASSHLRAGGRNEQFF.

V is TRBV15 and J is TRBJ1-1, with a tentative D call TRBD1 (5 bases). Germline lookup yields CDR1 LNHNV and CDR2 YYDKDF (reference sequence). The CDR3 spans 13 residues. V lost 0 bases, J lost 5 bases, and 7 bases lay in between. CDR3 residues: CATSRDGGTEAFF. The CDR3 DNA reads TGTGCCACCAGCAGAGACGGGGGAACTGAAGCTTTCTTT. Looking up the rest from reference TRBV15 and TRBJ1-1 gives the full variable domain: DAMVIQNPRYQVTQFGKPVTLSCSQTLNHNVMYWYQQKSSQAPKLLFHYYDKDFNNEADTPDNFQSRRPNTSFCFLDIRSPGLGDTAMYLCATSRDGGTEAFFGQGTRLTVV.

The CDR3 bases are TGTGCCAGCAGCCTTCAACTCCGCCGGCAGCCCCAGCATTTT. Its protein product is CASSLQLRRQPQHF. This chain connects TRBV6-2 or TRBV6-3 to TRBJ1-5; D ambiguous. V was clipped by 6 bases and J by 7 bases, with 16 bases between them. Germline-derived CDR1 and CDR2 are MNHEY and SVGEGT. This CDR3 is 14 amino acids long.